One sample yielded the 3 T cell receptor beta chains listed below, sequenced in a study of tissue T cells after allogeneic stem cell transplantation. Using immunoSEQ multiplex PCR, the repertoire was profiled, and TCRdb retains in-frame clones only, with some absent. The top ten hold almost 8% of the sample, which has 6,000 or so clones, 45% to 55% seen once. Noted time point: mouse harvest day 7 after allogeneic transplant. Each mouse received 10^7 T-cell-depleted marrow cells plus 10^6 splenic CD5+ T cells by tail vein. Sequenced input: gut tissue. These receptors were obtained from a female BALB/c mouse given C57BL/6 T cells with graft-versus-host disease after an allogeneic hematopoietic cell transplant.

Of note for this clone: Mouse names are used for the genes. Read data end 1 residue before the CDR3 end; the end is taken from the germline J gene. The chain joins TRBV23 to TRBJ2-1; TRBD1 is the table's D call and was not checked against the DNA. Germline values: CDR1 KGHTA, CDR2 FQNQQP. This CDR3 has 16 residues. The CDR3 protein is CSSSQSWRQNYAEQFF. The CDR3 DNA, read in part, is TGCTCCAGCAGTCAATCGTGGAGACAGAACTATGCTGAGCAGTTC.

This clone was counted only a few times. Gene names follow the mouse nomenclature. The CDR3 extends 1 residue past the end of the read, so its final part is completed from the germline J gene. The chain employs TRBV23 and TRBJ2-5; TRBD1 is taken as the D call from the table, unchecked against the DNA. Germline lookup yields CDR1 KGHTA and CDR2 FQNQQP. This CDR3 has 13 residues. CDR3 DNA (partial): TGCTCCAGCAGTCAGGACATCCAAGACACCCAGTAC. This translates into CSSSQDIQDTQY. The entire CDR3 protein reads CSSSQDIQDTQYF.

This clone was seen only a few times. The germline and genes are mouse ones. From the germline J gene comes the end of the CDR3, since the read stops 1 residue before it. The chain is built from TRBV2 and TRBJ2-7; weak D call: TRBD1 (6 bases). V lost 0 bases and J 4 bases, leaving 13 bases between the germline ends. The CDR3 has 15 residues. Germline V gene sequence: CDR1 LGHNA, CDR2 YSYQKL. The sequenced CDR3 bases are TGTGCCAGCAGCCAAGACGGGGCCAGGGGTTATGAACAGTAC. Its protein is CASSQDGARGYEQY. The entire CDR3 protein reads CASSQDGARGYEQYF.